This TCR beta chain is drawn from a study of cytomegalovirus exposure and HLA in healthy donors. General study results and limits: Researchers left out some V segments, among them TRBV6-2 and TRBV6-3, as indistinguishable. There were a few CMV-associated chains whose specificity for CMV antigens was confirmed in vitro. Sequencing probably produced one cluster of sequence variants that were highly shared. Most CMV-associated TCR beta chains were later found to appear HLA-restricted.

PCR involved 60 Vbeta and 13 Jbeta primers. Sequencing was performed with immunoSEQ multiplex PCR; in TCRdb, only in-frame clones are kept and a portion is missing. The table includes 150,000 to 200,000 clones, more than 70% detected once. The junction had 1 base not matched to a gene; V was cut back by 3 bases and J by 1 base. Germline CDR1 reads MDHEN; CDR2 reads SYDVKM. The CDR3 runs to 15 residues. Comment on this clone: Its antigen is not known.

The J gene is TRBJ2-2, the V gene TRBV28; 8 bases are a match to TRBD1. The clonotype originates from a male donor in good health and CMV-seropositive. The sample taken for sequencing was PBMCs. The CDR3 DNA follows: TGTGCCAGCAGTTTCACAGGGGGGAACACCGGGGAGCTGTTTTTT. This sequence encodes CASSFTGGNTGELFF.